The 21 T cell receptor beta chains reported below all come from one sample, sequenced in a study of CD8+CD57+ T cells in acquired aplastic anemia. TCR beta VDJ and CDR3 were profiled, and genomic DNA was the template. TCRdb itself ran the reads through MiXCR, one entry per CDR3 protein. The repertoire has 250,000 to 350,000 distinct CDR3 sequences, 45% to 65% of them found once; the top ten carry around 1.2%. All sequencing subjects had displayed CD8+CD57+ cell expansion on flow cytometry. The sample comprised sorted CD4+, CD8+, or CD8+CD57+ T cells (not recorded which) from PBMCs. Receptor source: a human donor with aplastic anemia.

The rearrangement uses TRBV10-3 and TRBJ2-7, with 10 bases fitting TRBD2. The CDR3 is made up of 16 amino acids. Germline values: CDR1 ENHRY, CDR2 SYGVKD. The trim removed 10 bases at V and 0 bases at J, leaving 12 bases unmatched. CDR3 sequence reads: CASRPPTSGLSYEQYF. The CDR3 nucleotides are TGTGCCAGCAGGCCCCCGACTAGCGGGCTCTCCTACGAGCAGTACTTC.

This clonotype was recorded a few times. The chain carries TRBV20-1 and TRBJ2-1, with a weak D call TRBD1 (8 bases). Germline loops: CDR1 DFQATT, CDR2 SNEGSKA (reference sequence). The CDR3 consists of 17 residues. V was clipped by 3 bases and J by 15 bases, with 33 bases between them. The CDR3 DNA is TGCAGTGCTAGGACCGAGGACAGGGAGGGGGGGAGGAGTATACGGTTCTTC. Protein product: CSARTEDREGGRSIRFF.

V and J are TRBV14 and TRBJ2-1; maybe TRBD2 (6 bases). Germline assignment: CDR1 SGHDN and CDR2 FVKESK. This CDR3 contains 14 residues. V lost 4 bases and J lost 6, with 13 bases in between. The chain's CDR3 is CASSRGGAINEQFF. In nucleotides, the CDR3 is TGTGCCAGCAGCCGAGGCGGGGCTATCAATGAGCAGTTCTTC.

This clonotype has at least ten counts. This chain uses TRBV18 with TRBJ1-2; 8 positions agree with TRBD1. The CDR3 sequence is 14 residues long. Trimming at V came to 3 bases and at J to 6 bases, leaving 6 bases not matched to a gene. The germline V gene encodes CDR1 KGHSH and CDR2 LQKENI. CDR3 in amino acids: CASSPRTGLDGYTF. Here the CDR3 DNA reads TGTGCCAGCTCACCTCGGACAGGGTTAGATGGCTACACCTTC.

This clonotype was seen repeatedly, ten times or more. V and J are TRBV7-9 and TRBJ1-2, with D unclear. This CDR3 contains 13 residues. V was pared by 1 base and J by 4 bases, with 7 bases between. Germline V gene lookup returns CDR1 SEHNR and CDR2 FQNEAQ (reference sequence). Here the CDR3 DNA reads TGTGCCAGCAGCTTAGGAACCCTCTATGGCTACACCTTC. It is translated as CASSLGTLYGYTF.

Points on this clonotype: A read error is likely, as this CDR3 ends without the conserved phenylalanine or tryptophan. The rearrangement uses TRBV3-1 and TRBJ2-1, with D possibly TRBD2 on 5 matching bases. CDR1 and CDR2 from the germline V gene are LGHDT and YNNKEL (reference sequence). V was cut by 1 base and J by 7 bases, with 20 bases left in between. The CDR3 totals 17 residues. The CDR3 nucleotides read TGTGCCAGCAGCCAAGGTGACGGGGTAGTAAGTAGAAATGAGCAGTTCCTC. Its translation is CASSQGDGVVSRNEQFL.

The chain uses TRBV19 and TRBJ2-7; a possible D gene is TRBD1 (5 bases). Germline-derived CDR1 and CDR2 are LNHDA and SQIVND (reference sequence). Trimming pared 7 bases from V and 2 bases from J, leaving 18 bases between. This CDR3 has 15 residues. CDR3 nucleotides: TGTGCCAGTAAAGGGGTGGACCAGGGTCCCTACGAGCAGTACTTC. Its translation: CASKGVDQGPYEQYF.

In this sample, this clonotype turned up many times. V usage is TRBV3-1 and J usage is TRBJ2-5; D uncertain. The CDR3 covers 12 residues. The V and J ends lost 5 bases and 5 bases respectively, with 9 bases between them. Germline V lookup: CDR1 LGHDT, CDR2 YNNKEL (reference sequence). In DNA, the CDR3 is TGTGCCAGCAGCTCGGCCGGGGAGACCCAGTACTTC. It translates to CASSSAGETQYF.

This clonotype has a count of ten or more. This chain connects TRBV20-1 to TRBJ2-5; 9 bases align to TRBD2. Trimming took 4 bases from V and 4 from J; bases not matched to a gene: 10. Germline CDR1 reads DFQATT; CDR2 reads SNEGSKA (reference sequence). The CDR3 loop spans 15 amino acids. DNA for the CDR3: TGCAGTGCTACCCCCGCGGGGGGGAGAGGAGAGACCCAGTACTTC. It encodes CSATPAGGRGETQYF.

V and J are TRBV20-1 and TRBJ2-5, with TRBD2 identical over 9 bases. The CDR3 is 15 residues long. V shed 2 bases and J 2 bases; nucleotides not matched to a gene: 6. Germline-derived CDR1 and CDR2 are DFQATT and SNEGSKA (reference sequence). CDR3 nucleotides: TGCAGTGCTAGACAAGCGGGGGGCCTACAAGAGACCCAGTACTTC. Its translation: CSARQAGGLQETQYF.

The chain employs TRBV6-1 and TRBJ1-2; no firm D call. V lost 6 bases and J lost 4, with 15 bases in between. The CDR3 is made up of 14 amino acids. The germline V gene encodes CDR1 MNHNS and CDR2 SASEGT. The CDR3 region is CASRASGQLYGYTF. The CDR3 nucleotides read TGTGCCAGCAGGGCAAGCGGGCAGCTCTATGGCTACACCTTC.

The V gene is TRBV5-8, the J gene TRBJ2-7; a weak D match, TRBD2 (5 bases). V lost 6 bases and J 7 bases, leaving 17 bases between the germline ends. CDR3 length equals 13 residues. The V gene's germline CDR1 is SGHTS and CDR2 YDEGEE. The CDR3 DNA reads as TGTGCCAGCACCCCGAGTGGAGGCCGGGAGCAGTACTTC. Translating gives CASTPSGGREQYF.

V and J are TRBV9 and TRBJ1-5; D is unresolved. Between the trimmed V and J ends, which lost 2 bases and 4 bases, there was a span of 7 bases. The CDR3 totals 13 residues. Germline V gene sequence: CDR1 SGDLS, CDR2 YYNGEE. The CDR3 loop reads CASSVGLNQPQHF. In DNA form, the CDR3 reads TGTGCCAGCAGCGTGGGGTTAAATCAGCCCCAGCATTTT.

This clonotype was seen at least ten times. The V call is TRBV20-1, the J call TRBJ2-2; maybe TRBD1 (5 bases). Trimming cost V 0 bases and J 3 bases, with 17 bases left between them. This CDR3 contains 17 residues. Per the germline V gene, CDR1 is DFQATT and CDR2 is SNEGSKA (reference sequence). The CDR3 here is CSARDTGLRGDTGELFF. CDR3 DNA: TGCAGTGCTAGAGATACAGGCCTTCGAGGAGACACCGGGGAGCTGTTTTTT.

This clonotype was counted many times. J is TRBJ1-2 and V is TRBV12-3 or TRBV12-4; D gene unclear. The CDR3 extends over 12 amino acids. V lost 4 bases and J 4 bases, leaving 7 bases between the germline ends. The chain's CDR3 is CASSSSGYGYTF. The DNA for the CDR3 is TGTGCCAGCAGTTCTTCAGGCTATGGCTACACCTTC.

V and J are TRBV6-1 and TRBJ2-7, with 7 positions matching TRBD1. Trimming took 6 bases from V and 2 from J; bases not matched to a gene: 7. The germline gives CDR1 MNHNS, CDR2 SASEGT. The CDR3 spans 14 residues. The CDR3 DNA reads as TGTGCCAGCAGCTCGACAGGGTCCACCTACGAGCAGTACTTC. Encoded protein: CASSSTGSTYEQYF.

The CDR3 is CASSTRQASYEQYF. DNA of the CDR3: TGTGCCAGCAGCACCAGACAGGCCTCCTACGAGCAGTACTTC. V and J are TRBV5-4 and TRBJ2-7, with D perhaps TRBD1 (6 bases). The germline V gene has CDR1 SGHNT and CDR2 YYREEE (reference sequence). CDR3 length: 14 amino acids. V lost 4 bases and J lost 0, with 11 bases in between.

This chain uses TRBV5-4 with TRBJ1-2; possibly TRBD1 for D (6 bases). The germline V and J ends were trimmed by 4 bases and 8 bases, with 18 bases remaining between them. The germline V gene encodes CDR1 SGHNT and CDR2 YYREEE (reference sequence). CDR3 length equals 14 residues. The CDR3 here is CASSLNTGMSGYTF. The CDR3 bases are TGTGCCAGCAGCCTAAATACAGGGATGAGCGGCTACACCTTC.

A note on this clonotype: Here the CDR3 omits its conserved ending phenylalanine or tryptophan, so a read error is the likely source. The chain links TRBV7-8 to TRBJ1-6; D gene uncertain. V shed 0 bases and J shed 8 bases, with 14 bases lying between them. Germline loops: CDR1 SGHVS, CDR2 FQNEAQ. This CDR3 spans 16 amino acids. CDR3 nucleotides: TGTGCCAGCAGCTTAGCATTACAGCGTCTTGATTCACCCCTCCACTCT. Residues: CASSLALQRLDSPLHS.

The V and J genes are TRBV2 and TRBJ1-3; possible D gene TRBD1, 5 bases. The CDR3 is made up of 16 amino acids. The V and J ends lost 6 bases and 9 bases respectively, with 24 bases between them. The V gene's germline CDR1 is SNHLY and CDR2 FYNNEI. CDR3 sequence reads: CASSQDAQGGVGTIYF. CDR3 DNA sequence: TGTGCCAGCAGCCAAGACGCTCAGGGAGGGGTTGGCACCATATATTTT.

The rearrangement joins TRBV25-1 to TRBJ1-4; D is uncertain. The CDR3 runs to 14 residues. Looked up from germline, CDR1 is MGHDK and CDR2 is SYGVNS. Trimming left V 4 bases short and J 5 bases short, with 11 bases between. The CDR3 DNA is TGTGCCAGCAGTGCTAGGAGGCAGAATGAAAAACTGTTTTTT. This codes for CASSARRQNEKLFF.